A single sample gave rise to the 19 T cell receptor beta chains below, sequenced in a study of T cell responses to AZD1222 COVID-19 vaccine. The table came from immunoSEQ multiplex PCR; TCRdb's copy has only in-frame clones and leaves some out. The sample consists of approximately 180,000 clones, 88% of them appearing once. This specimen consisted of peripheral blood, obtained on day 0 of AZD1222 vaccination. The receptors were sampled from an adult in good health.

The rearrangement uses TRBV5-4 and TRBJ1-4; 11 positions match TRBD1. The J segment lost 7 bases and the V segment lost 2 bases, leaving 4 bases of the junction unmatched. The CDR3 totals 15 residues. Germline-derived CDR1 and CDR2 are SGHNT and YYREEE (reference sequence). Written as DNA, the CDR3 is TGTGCCAGCAGCTTTGGGGGACAGGGGGGTGAAAAACTGTTTTTT. Protein product: CASSFGGQGGEKLFF.

This clone has just one count. The chain uses TRBV30 and TRBJ1-6; D remains ambiguous. Germline CDR1 is GTSNPN and CDR2 is SVGIG (reference sequence). The CDR3 extends over 13 amino acids. V gave up 1 base and J gave up 10 bases, with 11 bases separating them. CDR3 residues: CAWSGGSRSPLHF. CDR3 coding DNA: TGTGCCTGGAGTGGAGGATCGCGGTCACCCCTCCACTTT.

The chain has TRBV5-4 and TRBJ1-4; the D is unclear. V was cut by 4 bases and J by 4 bases, with 11 bases left in between. This CDR3 has 14 amino acids. Germline CDR1 reads SGHNT; CDR2 reads YYREEE (reference sequence). This CDR3 is CASSLWADNEKLFF. The CDR3 region has the DNA TGTGCCAGCAGCCTCTGGGCGGATAATGAAAAACTGTTTTTT.

The genes are TRBV6-1 and TRBJ2-2; D unresolved. Looked up from germline, CDR1 is MNHNS and CDR2 is SASEGT. The CDR3 has 16 amino acids. V gave up 2 bases and J gave up 0 bases, with 10 bases separating them. CDR3: CASSEMAKTNTGELFF. The CDR3 DNA reads as TGTGCCAGCAGTGAAATGGCCAAGACGAACACCGGGGAGCTGTTTTTT.

This clone has only one observation. This chain links TRBV14 with TRBJ2-1, with a tentative D call TRBD2 (5 bases). This CDR3 has 16 residues. In germline, CDR1 is SGHDN, CDR2 FVKESK. Trimming took 3 bases from V and 2 from J, leaving 14 bases between them. CDR3 sequence: CASSHLGLVTYNEQFF. DNA of the CDR3: TGTGCCAGCAGCCACCTTGGACTGGTCACCTACAATGAGCAGTTCTTC.

This clone came up once. V is TRBV6-4 and J is TRBJ2-7; 7 bases fit TRBD2. Germline V gene sequence: CDR1 MRHNA, CDR2 SNTAGT. The CDR3 covers 14 residues. Trimming at V came to 5 bases and at J to 3 bases, leaving 7 bases not matched to a gene. DNA for the CDR3: TGTGCCAGCAGTCCCTCCGCGGGGGTCTACGAGCAGTACTTC. Protein sequence: CASSPSAGVYEQYF.

The chain employs TRBV6-5 and TRBJ1-3; D is unclear. Per the germline V gene, CDR1 is MNHEY and CDR2 is SVGAGI. This CDR3 has 15 amino acids. The V end was cut by 0 bases, the J end by 0 bases, with 6 bases between. The CDR3 sequence: CASSYSPPSGNTIYF. The CDR3 DNA reads as TGTGCCAGCAGTTACTCACCCCCCTCTGGAAACACCATATATTTT.

This clone was seen only once. The CDR3 bases are TGTGCCAGCAGCTTTCCCGGGGCATCAGATACGCAGTATTTT. This codes for CASSFPGASDTQYF. The chain links TRBV5-4 to TRBJ2-3; possibly TRBD1 or TRBD2 for D (5 bases each). The CDR3 consists of 14 residues. CDR1 is SGHNT and CDR2 is YYREEE in the germline V gene (reference sequence). The germline V and J ends were trimmed by 2 bases and 4 bases, with 11 bases remaining between them.

The chain employs TRBV27 and TRBJ1-2; D gene ambiguous. Per germline, CDR1 MNHEY and CDR2 SMNVEV (reference sequence). The CDR3 loop spans 15 amino acids. Trimming stripped 6 bases from V and 4 bases from J, with 18 bases between. The CDR3 here is CASRRTPTEIYGYTF. The CDR3 coding sequence is TGTGCCAGCAGGCGGACCCCGACGGAGATCTATGGCTACACCTTC.

This clone turned up a few times. The chain recombines TRBV11-1 with TRBJ1-2; unclear D gene. V shed 5 bases and J shed 5 bases, with 12 bases lying between them. The length of the CDR3 is 13 residues. Germline CDR1 SGHAT, CDR2 FQDESV (reference sequence). This CDR3 is CASSPVLGYGYTF. The DNA of the CDR3 is TGTGCCAGCAGCCCAGTGCTAGGGTATGGCTACACCTTC.

The V and J genes are TRBV2 and TRBJ2-5; D remains ambiguous. This CDR3 has 12 residues. Looked up from germline, CDR1 is SNHLY and CDR2 is FYNNEI. V shed 3 bases and J shed 9 bases, with 11 bases lying between them. The CDR3 nucleotides are TGTGCCAGCAGTGAGGGCGTCTTAGCCCAGTACTTC. Encoded protein: CASSEGVLAQYF.

The CDR3 DNA reads as TGTGCCAGCCGGGAACGGAGTGAATCTGGAAACACCATATATTTT. This sequence encodes CASRERSESGNTIYF. J is TRBJ1-3 and V is TRBV6-5; no reliable D call. The CDR3 runs 15 residues. Trimming took off 8 bases at V and 1 base at J, with 15 bases between the two ends. Germline V lookup: CDR1 MNHEY, CDR2 SVGAGI.

The chain uses TRBV2 and TRBJ1-3; no firm D call. Trimming pared 4 bases from V and 2 bases from J, leaving 12 bases between. Looked up from germline, CDR1 is SNHLY and CDR2 is FYNNEI. This CDR3 has 15 amino acids. Written as DNA, the CDR3 is TGTGCCAGCAGTGGGCTGGGTAGGACTGGAAACACCATATATTTT. Translation: CASSGLGRTGNTIYF.

The chain combines TRBV5-4 with TRBJ2-3, with D possibly being TRBD2 (6 bases). CDR1 and CDR2 (germline): SGHNT, YYREEE (reference sequence). This CDR3 region has 15 residues. Trimming shortened V by 2 bases and J by 5 bases, and 15 bases separated the two germline ends. CDR3 bases: TGTGCCAGCAGCTTACAGAACAGGAGGGGAGATACGCAGTATTTT. This gives the protein CASSLQNRRGDTQYF. Using reference TRBV5-4 and TRBJ2-3 for the parts outside the CDR3, the full variable domain is ETGVTQSPTHLIKTRGQQVTLRCSSQSGHNTVSWYQQALGQGPQFIFQYYREEENGRGNFPPRFSGLQFPNYSSELNVNALELDDSALYLCASSLQNRRGDTQYFGPGTRLTVL.

V and J are TRBV5-4 and TRBJ1-2, with 8 positions matching TRBD1. Germline lookup yields CDR1 SGHNT and CDR2 YYREEE (reference sequence). This CDR3 has 13 residues. The V segment lost 4 bases and the J segment 6 bases; nucleotides outside the gene matches: 5. For the CDR3, the DNA is TGTGCCAGCAGCAAGGACAGGGAGGATGGCTACACCTTC. It codes for CASSKDREDGYTF.

The gene calls are TRBV9 and TRBJ2-7, with D perhaps being TRBD1 or TRBD2 (5 bases each). Germline-derived CDR1 and CDR2 are SGDLS and YYNGEE. The CDR3 sequence is 15 residues long. Between the trimmed V and J ends, which lost 2 bases and 2 bases, there was a span of 14 bases. In nucleotides, the CDR3 is TGTGCCAGCAGCGTCGGGCAGGGAGTGCCCTACGAGCAGTACTTC. It translates to CASSVGQGVPYEQYF.

The chain employs TRBV19 and TRBJ1-3, with D maybe TRBD1 (6 bases). CDR3 size: 14 residues. Germline CDR1 LNHDA, CDR2 SQIVND (reference sequence). Trimming pared 6 bases from V and 0 bases from J, leaving 9 bases between. CDR3 amino acids: CASRATGSGNTIYF. The CDR3 DNA follows: TGTGCCAGTAGGGCGACAGGCTCTGGAAACACCATATATTTT.

The chain recombines TRBV28 with TRBJ1-1; D gene ambiguous. V lost 3 bases and J lost 5, with 7 bases in between. Germline CDR1 and CDR2: MDHEN and SYDVKM. The CDR3 contains 12 residues. The CDR3 region is CASSFLGTEAFF. In DNA form, the CDR3 reads TGTGCCAGCAGTTTCTTGGGAACTGAAGCTTTCTTT.

The chain employs TRBV7-8 and TRBJ2-3; TRBD2 matches 7 bases. The CDR3 is 13 amino acids. The V gene's germline CDR1 is SGHVS and CDR2 FQNEAQ. After removal of 8 bases from V and 0 bases from J, the junction contained 2 bases not matched to a gene. CDR3: CASGEGSTDTQYF. As DNA, the CDR3 is TGTGCCAGCGGGGAGGGGAGCACAGATACGCAGTATTTT. The whole variable domain, remainder taken from reference TRBV7-8 and TRBJ2-3, is GAGVSQSPRYKVAKRGQDVALRCDPISGHVSLFWYQQALGQGPEFLTYFQNEAQLDKSGLPSDRFFAERPEGSVSTLKIQRTQQEDSAVYLCASGEGSTDTQYFGPGTRLTVL.